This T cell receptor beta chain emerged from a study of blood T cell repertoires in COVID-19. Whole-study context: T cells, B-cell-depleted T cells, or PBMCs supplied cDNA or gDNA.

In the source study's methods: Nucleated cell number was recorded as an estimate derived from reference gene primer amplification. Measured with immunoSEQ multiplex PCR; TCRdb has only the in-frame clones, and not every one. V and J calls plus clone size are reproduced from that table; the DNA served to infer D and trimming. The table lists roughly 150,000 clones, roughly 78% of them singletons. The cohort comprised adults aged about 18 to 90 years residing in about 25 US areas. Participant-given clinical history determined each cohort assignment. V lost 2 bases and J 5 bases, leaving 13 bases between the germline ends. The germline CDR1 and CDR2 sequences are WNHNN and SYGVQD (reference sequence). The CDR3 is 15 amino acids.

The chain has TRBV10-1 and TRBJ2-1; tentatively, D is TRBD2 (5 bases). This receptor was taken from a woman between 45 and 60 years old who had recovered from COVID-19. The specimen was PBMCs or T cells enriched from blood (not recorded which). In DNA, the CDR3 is TGCGCCAGCAGTGAGCAGCCCGCGGGCAACAATGAGCAGTTCTTC. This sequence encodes CASSEQPAGNNEQFF.